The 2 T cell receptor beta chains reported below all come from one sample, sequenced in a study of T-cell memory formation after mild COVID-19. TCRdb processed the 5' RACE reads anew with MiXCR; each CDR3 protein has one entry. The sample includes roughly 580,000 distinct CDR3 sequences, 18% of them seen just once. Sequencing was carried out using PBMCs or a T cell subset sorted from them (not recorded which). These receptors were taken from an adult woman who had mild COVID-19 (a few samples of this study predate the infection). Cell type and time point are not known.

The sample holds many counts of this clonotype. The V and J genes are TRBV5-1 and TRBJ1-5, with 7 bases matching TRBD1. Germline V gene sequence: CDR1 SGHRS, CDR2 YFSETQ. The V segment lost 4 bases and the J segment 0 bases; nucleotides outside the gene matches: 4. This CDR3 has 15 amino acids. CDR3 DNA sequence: TGCGCCAGCAGCCTGACAGGGAATAGCAATCAGCCCCAGCATTTT. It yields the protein CASSLTGNSNQPQHF.

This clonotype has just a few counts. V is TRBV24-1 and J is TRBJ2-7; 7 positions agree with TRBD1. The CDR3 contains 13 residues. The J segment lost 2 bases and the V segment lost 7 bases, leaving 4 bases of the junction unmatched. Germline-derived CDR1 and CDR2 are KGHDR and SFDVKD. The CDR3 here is CATSQGQTYEQYF. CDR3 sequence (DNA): TGTGCCACCAGCCAGGGACAGACCTACGAGCAGTACTTC.